Given below is one T cell receptor beta chain in context. This clonotype was counted many times. Its antigen is not yet known. Base qualities were left out, and no much larger clone turns up one base away. The data derive from a study of T-cell reconstitution after alpha-beta-depleted transplantation in children (dated by TCRdb to 2016 to 2017). For the wider study: The study quantitatively tracked T-cell immune reconstitution after TCRalphabeta/CD19-depleted allogeneic hematopoietic cell transplantation in children using TCR repertoire profiling.

Taken with the paper, the label for treatment or condition translates to: allogeneic hematopoietic cell transplantation with graft depleted of TCRalphabeta T cells and CD19 B cells. TCRalphabeta/CD19-depleted allogeneic hematopoietic cell grafts were given to the transplant recipients, all of whom were children. What the authors observed across the whole study: Hyperexpanded clone frequencies declined over subsequent months; after one year, T-cell counts and TCRbeta diversity were mostly attributed to newly produced T cells. In some patients, the high TCRbeta diversity seen at day 60 was put down to recipient T cells and intrathymic progenitors that had survived conditioning. The apparently early recovery of alphabetaT-cell counts about two months after transplant reportedly depended on only several hundred rapidly expanded clones that came from non-depleted graft cells.

To prepare the library, PCR was applied. The reads were generated on an Illumina HiSeq 2500. To normalize quantification of the TCRbeta repertoire, the TCR libraries were built with molecular barcoding that relied on unique molecular identifiers. The public sequencing data were trimmed at Q25 with fastp and processed into clonotypes with MiXCR by TCRdb, which kept only in-frame beta chains. Each entry is one CDR3 protein sequence, shown with its most common DNA and genes. In this sample the table shows thousands of distinct CDR3 sequences, approximately 8.6% of which occur a single time. Around 50% of the sample belongs to the ten largest clones. Including cysteine and phenylalanine, the CDR3 has 15 amino acids. Kept here is only the CDR3 DNA, which spans 45 bases and is read in frame from base 1. V is trimmed back by 6 bases and J by 1 base, and the junction contains 7 bases that no gene match accounts for. According to the germline V gene, CDR1 reads SGHAT and CDR2 reads FQNNGV.

This receptor chain uses TRBV11-2 and TRBJ2-3, and 7 junction bases match TRBD2. Source: PBMCs, mostly from graft donor cells, taken 180 days after TCRalphabeta/CD19-depleted stem cell transplant. The receptor was derived from a male patient aged 2-15 years who had a stem cell transplant for acute lymphoblastic leukemia, so the T cells may come from the graft donor. The sequenced DNA is TGTGCCAGCAGACTAAGTGGACTAGGCACAGATACGCAGTATTTT. It is translated as CASRLSGLGTDTQYF. Reference TRBV11-2 and TRBJ2-3 genes cover what lies past the CDR3, so the full variable domain is EAGVAQSPRYKIIEKRQSVAFWCNPISGHATLYWYQQILGQGPKLLIQFQNNGVVDDSQLPKDRFSAERLKGVDSTLKIQPAKLEDSAVYLCASRLSGLGTDTQYFGPGTRLTVL.